This T cell receptor beta chain was observed in a study of blood T cell repertoires in COVID-19. Study background: Material from acute and convalescent COVID-19 was sourced from the United States, Italy and Spain. PBMCs, B-cell-depleted T cells, or T cells were the source of the cDNA or gDNA that made up the material.

Per the germline V gene, CDR1 is MDHEN and CDR2 is SYDVKM. The V gene end was trimmed by 7 bases and the J gene end by 4 bases; junction bases not matched to a gene: 4. The CDR3 is 13 amino acids. As handled by the study authors: Reference gene primer amplification gave estimated nucleated cell counts. The data were produced by immunoSEQ multiplex PCR, yet TCRdb's version contains in-frame clones alone and is incomplete. V, J and clone size are those of that table, while D and trimming were read from the DNA. Of 100,000 to 150,000 clones detected, approximately 82% appear once; the ten largest clones hold 3.8%.

Sequences were obtained from peripheral blood. The origin of this receptor is a woman between 50 and 59 years old with acute or convalescent COVID-19. V usage is TRBV28 and J usage is TRBJ1-5; TRBD1 matches at 7 bases. The CDR3 DNA reads as TGTGCCAGCATTCAACAGGGGAATCAGCCCCAGCATTTT. Translation: CASIQQGNQPQHF.